This T cell receptor (beta chain) was sequenced during a study of Graves' ophthalmopathy and Graves' hyperthyroidism. Points from the study as a whole: Blood also carried most expanded thyroid clonotypes exceeding 0.001 frequency.

Deletions cut 5 bases from V and 1 base from J, with 17 bases between. The CDR3 runs 15 residues. Germline values: CDR1 DFQATT, CDR2 SNEGSKA (reference sequence). This clonotype has at least ten counts. The target antigen is unknown. RNA transcripts were the template, and TCR beta CDR3 regions were amplified from them. The library came from an HTBI-primed first-round RT-PCR and a second-round multiplex PCR. Via MiXCR, TCRdb re-called the multiplex PCR reads, giving one row per CDR3 protein. The sample yields 1 million to 1.3 million distinct CDR3 sequences, roughly two fifths seen once. Participants with hyperthyroidism, aged 18 to 65, were newly diagnosed with under 2 months' duration. Establishment of the diagnosis relied upon clinical symptoms, serum thyroxine, TRAb, thyroid ultrasound and orbital computed tomography.

Source material: peripheral blood or thyroid tissue (not recorded which). This clonotype was obtained from an adult man with Graves' hyperthyroidism. The rearrangement uses TRBV20-1 and TRBJ1-1; the D gene is possibly TRBD1 (6 bases). The CDR3 bases are TGCAGTGCTGGACTACATGGACAGCCGAACACTGAAGCTTTCTTT. Protein product: CSAGLHGQPNTEAFF.